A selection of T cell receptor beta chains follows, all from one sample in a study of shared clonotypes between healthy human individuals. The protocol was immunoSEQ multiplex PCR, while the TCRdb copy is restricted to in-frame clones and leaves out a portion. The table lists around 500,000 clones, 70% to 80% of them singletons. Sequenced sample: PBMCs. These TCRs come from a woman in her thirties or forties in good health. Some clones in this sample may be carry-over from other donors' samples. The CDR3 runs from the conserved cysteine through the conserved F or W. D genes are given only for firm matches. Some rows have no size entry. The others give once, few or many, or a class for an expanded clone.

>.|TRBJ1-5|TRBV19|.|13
TGTGCCAGTAGTGACAGCCTCAATCAGCCCCAGCATTTT
CASSDSLNQPQHF
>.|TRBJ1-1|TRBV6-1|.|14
TGTGCCAGCAGTGAACGAGTTGGGGGGACTGAAGCTTTCTTT
CASSERVGGTEAFF
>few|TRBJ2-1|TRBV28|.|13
TGTGCCAGCAGTTTGCGCCAGAACAATGAGCAGTTCTTC
CASSLRQNNEQFF
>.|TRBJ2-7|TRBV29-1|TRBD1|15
TGCAGCGTTGAAGTGGGACAGGGGAACTCCTACGAGCAGTACTTC
CSVEVGQGNSYEQYF
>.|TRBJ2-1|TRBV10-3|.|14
TGTGCCATCAGTGGGGGGATGCCCGGGGATGAGCAGTTCTTC
CAISGGMPGDEQFF
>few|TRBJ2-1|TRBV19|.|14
TGTGCCACCACCGAGCGGAGCTCCTACAATGAGCAGTTCTTC
CATTERSSYNEQFF
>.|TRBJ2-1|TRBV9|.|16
TGTGCCAGCAGCGTAGGAGGGCGAGGGAGGAACAATGAGCAGTTCTTC
CASSVGGRGRNNEQFF
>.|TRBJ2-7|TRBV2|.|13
TGTGCCAGCAGTGGGGAGTCGGGCAACGAGCAGTACTTC
CASSGESGNEQYF
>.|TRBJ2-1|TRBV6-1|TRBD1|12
TGTGCCAGCAGGGGACAGTATAATGAGCAGTTCTTC
CASRGQYNEQFF
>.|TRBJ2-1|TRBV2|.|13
TGTGCCAGCATTCCCCTCAGCAACAATGAGCAGTTCTTC
CASIPLSNNEQFF
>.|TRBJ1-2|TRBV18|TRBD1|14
TGTGCCAGCTCACCACTGCAGGGACAGGATGGCTACACCTTC
CASSPLQGQDGYTF
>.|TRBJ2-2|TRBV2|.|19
TGTGCCAGCAGGGGGCGTAGGGTCAACAGGGACGTGTACACCGGGGAGCTGTTTTTT
CASRGRRVNRDVYTGELFF
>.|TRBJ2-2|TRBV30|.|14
TGTGCCTGGAGTAGGTTAACGAACACCGGGGAGCTGTTTTTT
CAWSRLTNTGELFF
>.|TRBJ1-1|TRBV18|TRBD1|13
TGTGCCAGCTCACGACAGGGACGGCTTGAAGCTTTCTTT
CASSRQGRLEAFF
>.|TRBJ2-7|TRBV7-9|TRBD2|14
TGTGCCAGCGGGGGGGAAGCGACCCTATACGAGCAGTACTTC
CASGGEATLYEQYF
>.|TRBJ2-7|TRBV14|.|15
TGTGCCAGCAGCCAAGATAATAACGGGGTCGGGGAGCAGTACTTC
CASSQDNNGVGEQYF
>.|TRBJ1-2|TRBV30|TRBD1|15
TGTGCCTGGAGGCGGCCAGACAGGGGGCAGTATGGCTACACCTTC
CAWRRPDRGQYGYTF
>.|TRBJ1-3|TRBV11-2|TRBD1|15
TGTGCCAGCACCCACAGGGGTGCGGCTGGAAACACCATATATTTT
CASTHRGAAGNTIYF
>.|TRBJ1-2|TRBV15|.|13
TGTGCCACCAGCACAGGCACCAGTCCTGGCTACACCTTC
CATSTGTSPGYTF
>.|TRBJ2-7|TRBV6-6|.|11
TGTGCCAGCACTACCTCGAGCGAGCAGTACTTC
CASTTSSEQYF
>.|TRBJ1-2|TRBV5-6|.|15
TGTGCCAGCAGCGCCACCGGGACGGGCCGGATCGGCTACACCTTC
CASSATGTGRIGYTF
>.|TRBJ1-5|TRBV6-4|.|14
TGTGCCAGCAGTGAGGGGGGGGATGTTCAGCCCCAGCATTTT
CASSEGGDVQPQHF
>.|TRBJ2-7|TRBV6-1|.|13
TGTGCCAGCAGTGAAGTTCGCCGGGACATTGCCTACTTC
CASSEVRRDIAYF
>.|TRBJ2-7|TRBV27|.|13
TGTGCCAGCAGTTTAAGGTGGGATGGCGAGCAGTACTTC
CASSLRWDGEQYF
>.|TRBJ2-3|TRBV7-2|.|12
TGTGCCAGCAGCCAAGACAGGGATACGCAGTATTTT
CASSQDRDTQYF
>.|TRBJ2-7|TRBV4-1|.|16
TGCGCCAGCAGCCAAGATGGGGCAGGGTACGGCTACGAGCAGTACTTC
CASSQDGAGYGYEQYF
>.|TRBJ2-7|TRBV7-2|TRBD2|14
TGTGCCAGCAGCCCCTCTGTGGGGGGGGGCGAGCAGTACTTC
CASSPSVGGGEQYF